Below are 5 T cell receptor beta chains sequenced from a single sample in a study of CD8 T cells in Susac syndrome. Reverse transcription of about 0.45 to 1 ug RNA was performed with random hexamers. TCRdb passed the immunoSEQ multiplex PCR reads through MiXCR, listing each CDR3 protein once. The top ten hold roughly 0.32% of the sample, which has some 110,000 distinct CDR3 sequences, over 90% seen once. The specimen was CD8+ T cells from PBMCs. The receptor source for this set is a human donor with multiple sclerosis.

The chain links TRBV6-1 to TRBJ1-5; D unclear. The V gene lost 8 bases and the J gene lost 7 bases, with 15 bases spanning the gap. Germline CDR1 MNHNS, CDR2 SASEGT. The CDR3 spans 13 residues. CDR3 nucleotide sequence: TGTGCCAGCCATCTTCAAGGGTCCCAGCCCCAGCATTTT. Its protein is CASHLQGSQPQHF.

The V and J genes are TRBV2 and TRBJ1-5, with D possibly matching TRBD1 (5 bases). Trimming shortened V by 5 bases and J by 6 bases, and 11 bases separated the two germline ends. This CDR3 region has 13 residues. Germline CDR1 is SNHLY and CDR2 is FYNNEI. CDR3 DNA: TGTGCCAGCAGTAAGGGGCCGGGTCAGCCCCAGCATTTT. Its protein product is CASSKGPGQPQHF.

The J gene is TRBJ1-1, the V gene TRBV15, with D possibly being TRBD1 (6 bases). CDR3 length: 13 residues. V shed 9 bases and J shed 2 bases, with 13 bases lying between them. Germline V lookup: CDR1 LNHNV, CDR2 YYDKDF (reference sequence). In nucleotides, the CDR3 is TGTGCCACAAGCGGGACACTAAACACTGAAGCTTTCTTT. Amino acids: CATSGTLNTEAFF.

This sequence joins TRBV7-2 and TRBJ2-7, with 12 positions matching TRBD2. V dropped 2 bases and J dropped 6; count of bases not matched to a gene: 11. The CDR3 loop spans 17 amino acids. Per germline, CDR1 SGHTA and CDR2 FQGNSA. The CDR3 DNA sequence: TGTGCCAGCAGCTTATTCCCACTAGCGGGAGGTGGCGGCGAGCAGTACGTC. It codes for CASSLFPLAGGGGEQYV.

This clonotype was seen once. The chain links TRBV9 to TRBJ2-2; D is possibly TRBD2 (5 bases). The V end lost 3 bases, the J end lost 5 bases, and 20 bases lay between the germline ends. Germline-derived CDR1 and CDR2 are SGDLS and YYNGEE. The CDR3 has 17 amino acids. CDR3 bases: TGTGCCAGCAGCGAGAGTAGGACGGGATTCATAACCGGGGAGCTGTTTTTT. Amino acid sequence: CASSESRTGFITGELFF.